Below, one T cell receptor beta chain is given with its context. Its antigen is still unknown. A much larger clone is a single base away; this may be a read error. TCRdb independently ran MiXCR on the PCR reads; one entry per CDR3 protein. This table holds around 460,000 distinct CDR3 sequences, about a fifth found once. This sample was included in a study of molecular identifiers for immune sequencing clone quantification. The study's findings and limits: It was shown that clones above 20 RNA copies held over 99% of effector molecules, but under 1% in naive cells.

V dropped 5 bases and J dropped 0 bases, with 14 bases sitting between them. Germline CDR1 is LGHNA and CDR2 is YSLEER. This CDR3 spans 16 amino acids. The chain recombines TRBV4-3 with TRBJ1-3, with no clear D. The clonotype comes from a human donor in good health. Some libraries in this study had Jurkat cell RNA spiked in. The specimen sequenced was naive CD8+ T cells from blood, with Jurkat cell RNA spiked in. Subset specified: FACS-sorted CD8+CD4-CCR7+CD45RA+ naive T cells. CDR3 in amino acids: CASSSTYNISGNTIYF. The CDR3 DNA sequence: TGCGCCAGCAGCTCCACTTACAATATCTCTGGAAACACCATATATTTT.